This TCR beta chain was identified in a study of blood T cell repertoires in COVID-19. Study as a whole: Samples came from the United States, Italy and Spain, spanning acute and convalescent COVID-19. The cDNA or gDNA used as material had been derived from T cells, B-cell-depleted T cells, or PBMCs.

In the authors' workflow: Reference gene primer amplification gave nucleated cell count estimates. The repertoire was sequenced with immunoSEQ multiplex PCR; TCRdb's copy has only in-frame clones and lacks some. V and J calls and clone size are as listed in that table; D and trimming were resolved from the DNA. The sample records about 220,000 clones, about 90% being singletons. Trimming took off 3 bases at V and 6 bases at J, with 15 bases between the two ends. CDR3 size: 14 residues. Germline V gene lookup returns CDR1 MNHEY and CDR2 SMNVEV (reference sequence). The chain carries TRBV27 and TRBJ2-7; the D gene is possibly TRBD1 (5 bases). This receptor was identified in a man aged 40-50 years with active or convalescent COVID-19. What was sequenced was peripheral blood. The CDR3 sequence is CASSFGVSRGEQYF. The CDR3 DNA is TGTGCCAGCAGTTTTGGCGTCTCAAGGGGCGAGCAGTACTTC.